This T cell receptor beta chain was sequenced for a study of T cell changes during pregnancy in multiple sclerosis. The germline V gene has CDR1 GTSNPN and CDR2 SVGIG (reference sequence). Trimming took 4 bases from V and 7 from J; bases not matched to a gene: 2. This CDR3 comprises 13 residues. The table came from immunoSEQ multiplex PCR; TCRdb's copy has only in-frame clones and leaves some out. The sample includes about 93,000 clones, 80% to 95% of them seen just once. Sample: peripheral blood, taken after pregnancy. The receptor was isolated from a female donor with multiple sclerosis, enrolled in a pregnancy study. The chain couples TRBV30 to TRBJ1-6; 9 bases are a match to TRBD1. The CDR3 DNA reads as TGTGCCTGGATTGGACAGGGGAATTCACCCCTCCACTTT. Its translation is CAWIGQGNSPLHF.